A single sample gave rise to the 31 T cell receptor beta chains below, sequenced in a study of cytomegalovirus exposure and HLA in healthy donors. With 60 Vbeta and 13 Jbeta primers, the PCR was carried out. TCRdb keeps only in-frame clones here, not all; method: immunoSEQ multiplex PCR. The table shows about 120,000 clones, with roughly 72% occurring only once. The specimen sequenced was PBMCs. These receptors originate from a man in his forties in good health and CMV-seropositive.

The chain has TRBV5-1 and TRBJ1-3, with D maybe TRBD1 (6 bases). The CDR3 has 15 residues. The V and J ends lost 6 bases and 0 bases respectively, with 13 bases between them. CDR1 is SGHRS, CDR2 YFSETQ, per germline. The CDR3 loop reads CASTRDTSSGNTIYF. CDR3 nucleotides: TGCGCCAGCACCCGGGACACCAGCTCTGGAAACACCATATATTTT.

This sequence joins TRBV19 and TRBJ1-2; 10 bases are a match to TRBD1. Trimming took 3 bases from V and 8 from J; bases not matched to a gene: 3. Germline V gene sequence: CDR1 LNHDA, CDR2 SQIVND (reference sequence). CDR3 size: 13 residues. CDR3 protein: CASSIGTGVGYTF. CDR3 bases: TGTGCCAGTAGTATTGGGACAGGGGTCGGCTACACCTTC.

The chain recombines TRBV9 with TRBJ2-5; possibly TRBD2 for D (7 bases). Trimming left V 4 bases short and J 9 bases short, with 25 bases between. The CDR3 extends over 16 amino acids. Germline V CDR1 and CDR2: SGDLS, YYNGEE. The CDR3 spells CASSSGAGARIGAQYF. CDR3 in DNA: TGTGCCAGCAGCTCGGGGGCGGGAGCGAGAATTGGGGCCCAGTACTTC.

This clone has a handful of counts. The V gene is TRBV4-1, the J gene TRBJ1-4; D call uncertain. Trimming removed 3 bases at V and 6 bases at J, with 5 bases between. Germline V CDR1 and CDR2: MGHRA, YSYEKL. CDR3 length: 12 amino acids. CDR3: CASSQIDEKLFF. DNA for the CDR3: TGCGCCAGCAGCCAGATAGATGAAAAACTGTTTTTT.

The chain combines TRBV6-4 with TRBJ1-1; 7 nucleotides agree with TRBD1. The CDR3 sequence is 12 residues long. Looked up from germline, CDR1 is MRHNA and CDR2 is SNTAGT. V shed 6 bases, J shed 7 bases, and the junction held 5 bases outside the gene matches. The CDR3 sequence: CASRTGYGEAFF. DNA of the CDR3: TGTGCCAGCAGGACAGGGTACGGTGAAGCTTTCTTT.

As to this clone: Additional DNA sequences in this sample encode the identical CDR3. J is TRBJ1-1 and V is TRBV4-2; D is ambiguous. Germline values: CDR1 LGHNA, CDR2 YNFKEQ. The CDR3 is 12 amino acids. V was clipped by 1 base and J by 8 bases, with 8 bases between them. CDR3 sequence: CASSQVTGEAFF. Written as DNA, the CDR3 is TGTGCCAGCAGCCAAGTTACGGGGGAAGCTTTCTTT.

This chain uses TRBV5-6 with TRBJ2-5, with TRBD2 as a possible D gene (6 bases). Trimming took off 2 bases at V and 4 bases at J, with 12 bases between the two ends. The germline V gene has CDR1 SGHDT and CDR2 YYEEEE. CDR3 length: 14 amino acids. CDR3 DNA: TGTGCCAGCAGCTTTTCGATGGGAGGAGAGACCCAGTACTTC. This sequence encodes CASSFSMGGETQYF. Filled out from reference TRBV5-6 and TRBJ2-5, the complete variable domain reads DAGVTQSPTHLIKTRGQQVTLRCSPKSGHDTVSWYQQALGQGPQFIFQYYEEEERQRGNFPDRFSGHQFPNYSSELNVNALLLGDSALYLCASSFSMGGETQYFGPGTRLLVL.

The V gene is TRBV27, the J gene TRBJ2-1, with 14 bases matching TRBD2. Germline V gene lookup returns CDR1 MNHEY and CDR2 SMNVEV (reference sequence). The CDR3 has 18 amino acids. The ends lost 0 bases at V and 2 bases at J; junction bases unmatched: 3. CDR3 protein: CASSLSRTSGGTYNEQFF. The CDR3 region has the DNA TGTGCCAGCAGTTTATCTCGGACTAGCGGGGGGACCTACAATGAGCAGTTCTTC.

This clone was counted a few times. V usage is TRBV9 and J usage is TRBJ1-2, with D perhaps TRBD1 (5 bases). The V end lost 4 bases, the J end lost 4 bases, and 20 bases lay between the germline ends. The CDR3 totals 16 residues. Germline assignment: CDR1 SGDLS and CDR2 YYNGEE. The CDR3 DNA reads as TGTGCCAGCAGCCCAGAGGGACTCTCCCCGGGCTATGGCTACACCTTC. This gives the protein CASSPEGLSPGYGYTF.

The J gene is TRBJ2-3, the V gene TRBV11-3; 11 positions agree with TRBD1. With V trimmed by 5 bases and J by 3 bases, 10 bases remained unmatched. Germline V gene lookup returns CDR1 SGHNT and CDR2 YENEEA. This CDR3 is 17 amino acids long. CDR3 region: CASSIKAGTGGTDTQYF. In nucleotides, the CDR3 is TGTGCCAGCAGCATTAAAGCCGGGACAGGGGGGACAGATACGCAGTATTTT.

This clone turned up a few times. The J gene is TRBJ2-3, the V gene TRBV10-2; TRBD1 agrees at 9 bases. V shed 3 bases and J 4 bases; nucleotides not matched to a gene: 8. Looked up from germline, CDR1 is WSHSY and CDR2 is SAAADI. The CDR3 has 16 amino acids. The CDR3 DNA follows: TGCGCCAGCAGTGATGAGGGACAGGGAGTCTCAGATACGCAGTATTTT. Translation gives CASSDEGQGVSDTQYF.

In DNA form, the CDR3 reads TGTGCCACCAGCCCGGGGTCTGCGGGGGGCGGGGAGCTGTTTTTT. This translates into CATSPGSAGGGELFF. The rearrangement joins TRBV15 to TRBJ2-2; the match to TRBD2 covers 8 bases. V trimming: 5 bases; J trimming: 7 bases; junction bases outside the gene matches: 9. The CDR3 sequence is 15 residues long. Germline loops: CDR1 LNHNV, CDR2 YYDKDF (reference sequence).

In this sample, this clone turned up once. V gene TRBV18 combines with J gene TRBJ1-5, with unresolved D. V dropped 2 bases and J dropped 2 bases, with 7 bases sitting between them. This CDR3 has 14 amino acids. Germline V gene lookup returns CDR1 KGHSH and CDR2 LQKENI. The DNA for the CDR3 is TGTGCCAGCTCACCATGGAGCGGCAATCAGCCCCAGCATTTT. Encoded protein: CASSPWSGNQPQHF.

The rearrangement joins TRBV4-1 to TRBJ1-2; TRBD1 matches 9 bases. CDR3 length: 16 amino acids. Germline trimming cut 3 bases from V and 0 bases from J; bases unmatched to any gene: 5. Germline CDR1 reads MGHRA; CDR2 reads YSYEKL. The CDR3 coding sequence is TGCGCCAGCAGCCACCCCGGGACAGGGACTAACTATGGCTACACCTTC. Protein product: CASSHPGTGTNYGYTF.

The gene calls are TRBV11-2 and TRBJ1-2; D might be TRBD1 (6 bases). There are 16 residues in the CDR3. From germline, CDR1 is SGHAT and CDR2 FQNNGV. Trimming stripped 5 bases from V and 6 bases from J, with 22 bases between. The CDR3 nucleotides are TGTGCCAGCAGCCCTTCTTGGACAGACCCGACGGATGGCTACACCTTC. This sequence encodes CASSPSWTDPTDGYTF.

The chain has TRBV5-4 and TRBJ1-3; 10 bases align to TRBD1. The V gene end was trimmed by 3 bases and the J gene end by 6 bases; junction bases not matched to a gene: 6. The CDR3 has 15 residues. Per the germline V gene, CDR1 is SGHNT and CDR2 is YYREEE (reference sequence). DNA for the CDR3: TGTGCCAGCAGCTCGACCGGGACAGGGGCAAACACCATATATTTT. This codes for CASSSTGTGANTIYF.

The chain carries TRBV6-6 and TRBJ1-2, with 7 bases that match TRBD1. Trimming removed 4 bases from V and 8 bases from J; junction bases left unmatched: 7. CDR3 size: 13 residues. Germline V gene data show CDR1 as MNHNY and CDR2 as SVGAGI (reference sequence). CDR3 residues: CASSFEDRAGYTF. CDR3 nucleotide sequence: TGTGCCAGCAGTTTTGAAGACAGGGCCGGCTACACCTTC.

This chain links TRBV12-5 with TRBJ2-5; D gene uncertain. V was pared by 3 bases and J by 9 bases, with 14 bases between. Germline CDR1 reads LGHNT; CDR2 reads FRNRAP. This CDR3 has 13 amino acids. The CDR3 loop reads CASGFGTYEAQYF. The DNA of the CDR3 is TGTGCTAGTGGTTTTGGCACCTATGAGGCCCAGTACTTC.

This clone was counted a few times. This chain uses TRBV2 with TRBJ1-1, with TRBD1 matching 10 bases. CDR1 and CDR2 (germline): SNHLY, FYNNEI. This CDR3 comprises 14 residues. After removal of 4 bases from V and 4 bases from J, the junction contained 3 bases not matched to a gene. The CDR3 DNA reads TGTGCCAGCAGTGCGGACAGGGGGGGCACTGAAGCTTTCTTT. Its translation: CASSADRGGTEAFF.

This chain links TRBV4-1 with TRBJ1-1; TRBD1 matches 7 bases. With V trimmed by 1 base and J by 3 bases, 8 bases remained unmatched. Looked up from germline, CDR1 is MGHRA and CDR2 is YSYEKL. The CDR3 totals 16 residues. The CDR3 protein is CASSQVAGGEDTEAFF. CDR3 coding DNA: TGCGCCAGCAGCCAAGTAGCAGGGGGTGAGGACACTGAAGCTTTCTTT.

This rearrangement joins TRBV27 to TRBJ2-1; a weak D match, TRBD2 (5 bases). The germline V gene has CDR1 MNHEY and CDR2 SMNVEV (reference sequence). The germline V and J ends were trimmed by 6 bases and 5 bases, with 14 bases remaining between them. The length of the CDR3 is 14 residues. CDR3 nucleotides: TGTGCCAGCAGAGTTAGGCGGGTCAACAATGAGCAGTTCTTC. Translation: CASRVRRVNNEQFF.

The table lists this clone with a few counts. V and J are TRBV25-1 and TRBJ2-7, with TRBD2 identical over 12 bases. CDR3 length equals 14 residues. The V segment lost 6 bases and the J segment 7 bases; nucleotides outside the gene matches: 7. Germline CDR1 is MGHDK and CDR2 is SYGVNS. For the CDR3, the DNA is TGTGCCAGCAGCCCTAGCGGGAGGGCCAGTGAGCAGTACTTC. As protein: CASSPSGRASEQYF.

The chain recombines TRBV5-1 with TRBJ1-2, with TRBD1 identical over 7 bases. Germline V gene sequence: CDR1 SGHRS, CDR2 YFSETQ. V shed 4 bases and J 2 bases; nucleotides not matched to a gene: 14. The CDR3 sequence is 17 residues long. The DNA of the CDR3 is TGCGCCAGCAGCGCATCGTCCGGGACAGTAGACAACTATGGCTACACCTTC. It specifies CASSASSGTVDNYGYTF.

This chain links TRBV5-1 with TRBJ2-5; no clear D gene. This CDR3 contains 15 residues. CDR1 is SGHRS and CDR2 is YFSETQ in the germline V gene. V was pared by 0 bases and J by 1 base, with 10 bases between. The CDR3 region has the DNA TGCGCCAGCAGCTTGGCCAATATAGCCCAAGAGACCCAGTACTTC. It codes for CASSLANIAQETQYF.

CDR3 bases: TGTGCCAGCAGCTCGGGACAGGCACCGGATACGCAGTATTTT. It translates to CASSSGQAPDTQYF. V usage is TRBV5-6 and J usage is TRBJ2-3, with 8 positions matching TRBD1. With V trimmed by 3 bases and J by 6 bases, 6 bases remained unmatched. The germline V gene has CDR1 SGHDT and CDR2 YYEEEE. This CDR3 spans 14 amino acids.

The V gene is TRBV13, the J gene TRBJ1-6, with no clear D. V lost 5 bases to trimming and J lost 11 bases, with 10 bases between them. The CDR3 consists of 12 residues. Germline V gives CDR1 PRHDT, CDR2 FYEKMQ (reference sequence). The CDR3 protein is CASSPGGTPLHF. DNA of the CDR3: TGTGCCAGCAGCCCAGGCGGGACACCCCTCCACTTT.

The rearrangement joins TRBV4-1 to TRBJ2-7; TRBD2 agrees at 8 bases. Germline trimming cut 0 bases from V and 4 bases from J; bases unmatched to any gene: 5. The CDR3 runs 15 residues. Germline V gene data show CDR1 as MGHRA and CDR2 as YSYEKL. The CDR3 here is CASSQDGGRSYEQYF. DNA of the CDR3: TGCGCCAGCAGCCAAGACGGCGGGAGGTCGTACGAGCAGTACTTC.

The CDR3 DNA reads TGTGCCATTCAAATGGACTTCTATGGCTACACCTTC. Translated: CAIQMDFYGYTF. This chain joins TRBV21-1 and TRBJ1-2. TRBV21-1 corresponds to a pseudogene. This CDR3 has 12 residues.

This rearrangement joins TRBV4-3 to TRBJ2-7; 10 positions match TRBD2. CDR3 length: 19 amino acids. Germline V gene lookup returns CDR1 LGHNA and CDR2 YSLEER. Germline trimming cut 0 bases from V and 5 bases from J; bases unmatched to any gene: 16. CDR3 protein: CASSQDLRPTGTSVHEQYF. CDR3 DNA: TGCGCCAGCAGCCAAGACCTTCGACCAACCGGGACTAGCGTCCACGAGCAGTACTTC.

The V call is TRBV19, the J call TRBJ1-1; D gene ambiguous. CDR1 and CDR2 (germline): LNHDA, SQIVND (reference sequence). The CDR3 spans 14 residues. V shed 3 bases and J shed 0 bases, with 8 bases lying between them. This CDR3 reads CASSIETMNTEAFF. The CDR3 DNA is TGTGCCAGTAGTATTGAAACAATGAACACTGAAGCTTTCTTT.

The CDR3 here is CASSQGTGEYGYTF. For the CDR3, the DNA is TGTGCCAGCAGCCAAGGCACAGGGGAATATGGCTACACCTTC. The chain joins TRBV4-2 to TRBJ1-2; 7 positions match TRBD1. The CDR3 spans 14 residues. The trim removed 1 base at V and 5 bases at J, leaving 4 bases unmatched. Per germline, CDR1 LGHNA and CDR2 YNFKEQ.